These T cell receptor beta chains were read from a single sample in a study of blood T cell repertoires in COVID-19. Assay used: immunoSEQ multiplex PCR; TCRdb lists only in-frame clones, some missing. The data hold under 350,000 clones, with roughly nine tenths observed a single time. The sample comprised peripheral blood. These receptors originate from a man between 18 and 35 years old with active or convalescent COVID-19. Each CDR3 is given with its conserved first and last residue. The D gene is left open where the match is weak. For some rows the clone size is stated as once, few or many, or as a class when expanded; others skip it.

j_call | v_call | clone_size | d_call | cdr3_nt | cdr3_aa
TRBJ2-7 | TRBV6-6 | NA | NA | TGTGCCAGCAGCCCAGGAGGCTACGAGCAGTACTTC | CASSPGGYEQYF
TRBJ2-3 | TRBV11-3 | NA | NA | TGTGCCAGCAGCTTCCGTGAGCGCACAGATACGCAGTATTTT | CASSFRERTDTQYF
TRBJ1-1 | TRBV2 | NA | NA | TGTGCCAGCAGTGAATCAGGGGCGCACACTGAAGCTTTCTTT | CASSESGAHTEAFF
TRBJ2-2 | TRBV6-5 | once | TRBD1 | TGTGCCAGCATACGACAGGGCACGAACACCGGGGAGCTGTTTTTT | CASIRQGTNTGELFF
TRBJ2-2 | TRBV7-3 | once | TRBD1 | TGTGCCAGCAGCCCCCCGGGACAGGGGCTCACCGGGGAGCTGTTTTTT | CASSPPGQGLTGELFF
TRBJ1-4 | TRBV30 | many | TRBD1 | TGTGCCTGGGGCCACGGGACAGGTATTGAAAAACTGTTTTTT | CAWGHGTGIEKLFF
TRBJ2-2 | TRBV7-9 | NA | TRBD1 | TGTGCCAGCAACTACGGGGACAGGGGAACCGGGGAGCTGTTTTTT | CASNYGDRGTGELFF
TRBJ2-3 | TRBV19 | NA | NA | TGTGCCAGTAGTAGGAGCGGGCAACACACAGATACGCAGTATTTT | CASSRSGQHTDTQYF
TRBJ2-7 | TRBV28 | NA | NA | TGTGCCAGCAGTTGGGGGGGGGCTTCCTACGAGCAGTACTTC | CASSWGGASYEQYF
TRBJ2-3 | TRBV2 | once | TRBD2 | TGTGCCAGCAGTGATGGGACTACGAATACGCAGTATTTT | CASSDGTTNTQYF
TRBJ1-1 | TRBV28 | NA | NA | TGTGCCAGCAGTTTACCAGGGGAGATATGGGCAGAAGCTTTCTTT | CASSLPGEIWAEAFF
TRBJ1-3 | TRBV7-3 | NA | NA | TGTGCCAGCACGGTTTCCTCTGGAAACACCATATATTTT | CASTVSSGNTIYF
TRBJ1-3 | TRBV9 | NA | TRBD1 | TGTGCCAGCAGCTTACGACAGGGCGACACCATATATTTT | CASSLRQGDTIYF
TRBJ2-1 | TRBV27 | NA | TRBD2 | TGTGCCAGCAGTTCCGGGACTAGCGGGAGAAATGAGCAGTTCTTC | CASSSGTSGRNEQFF
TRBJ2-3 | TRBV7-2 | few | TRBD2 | TGTGCCAGCAGCTTACTCAGCGGGGTGGATACGCAGTATTTT | CASSLLSGVDTQYF
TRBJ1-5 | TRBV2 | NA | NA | TGTGCCAGCAGTGAAACACCACGGGGGCCCCAGCATTTT | CASSETPRGPQHF
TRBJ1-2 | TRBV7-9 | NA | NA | TGTGCCAGCAGCTTTCAGGATTTTTATTATGGCTACACCTTC | CASSFQDFYYGYTF
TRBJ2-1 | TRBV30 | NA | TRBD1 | TGTGCCTGGGGTCGTGGCAGGACAGGACCCTACAATGAGCAGTTCTTC | CAWGRGRTGPYNEQFF
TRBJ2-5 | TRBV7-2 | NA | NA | TGTGCCAGCAGTCAAGGCTCGGTGAGGGAGACCCAGTACTTC | CASSQGSVRETQYF
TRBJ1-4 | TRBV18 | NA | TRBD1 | TGTGCCAGCTCAGACGGGACAGGGGGCAATGAAAAACTGTTTTTT | CASSDGTGGNEKLFF
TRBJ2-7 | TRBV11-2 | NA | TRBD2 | TGTGCCAGCAGCCCCGGGACTAGCGGGTTCTACGAGCAGTACTTC | CASSPGTSGFYEQYF
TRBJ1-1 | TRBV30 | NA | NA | TGTGCCTGGAGTGGGCAGGGATCGGGCACTGAAGCTTTCTTT | CAWSGQGSGTEAFF
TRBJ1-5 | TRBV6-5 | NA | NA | TGTGCCAGCGGTCGGAGATCAGATCAGCCCCAGCATTTT | CASGRRSDQPQHF
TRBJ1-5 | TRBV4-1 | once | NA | TGCGCCAGCAGCCAATTTCATTCGCAGGGAAATCAGCCCCAGCATTTT | CASSQFHSQGNQPQHF
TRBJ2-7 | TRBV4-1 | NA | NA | TGCGCCAGCAGCCAAGTCCAGGACAGCTACGAGCAGTACTTC | CASSQVQDSYEQYF
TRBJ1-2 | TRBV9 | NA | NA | TGTGCCAGCAGCGTAGATCAGAACTATGGCTACACCTTC | CASSVDQNYGYTF
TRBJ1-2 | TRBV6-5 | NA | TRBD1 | TGTGCCAGCAGTCCGGGGACAGGGATCTATGGCTACACCTTC | CASSPGTGIYGYTF
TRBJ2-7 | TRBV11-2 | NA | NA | TGTGCCAGCAGCTTAGAGGGGGCAAGGGGTCGGCAGGGAGTCTTTTACGAGCAGTACTTC | CASSLEGARGRQGVFYEQYF
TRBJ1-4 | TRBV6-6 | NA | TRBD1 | TGTGCCAGCAGTTCGGGACAGGGAGGTGAAAAACTGTTTTTT | CASSSGQGGEKLFF
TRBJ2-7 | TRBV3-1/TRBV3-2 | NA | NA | TGTGCCAGCAGCCCAGATATAGCGGCTACTTCCTACGAGCAGTACTTC | CASSPDIAATSYEQYF
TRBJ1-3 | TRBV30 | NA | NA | TGTGCCTGGAGTCCTAGCTCATATGGAAACACCATATATTTT | CAWSPSSYGNTIYF
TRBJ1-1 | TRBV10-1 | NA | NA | TGCGCCTCAAACGTTAGGAACACTGAAGCTTTCTTT | CASNVRNTEAFF
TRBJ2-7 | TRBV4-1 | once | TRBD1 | TGCGCCAGCAGCTTCCGAGGGGGACAGGGGGGGTCCTACGAGCAGTACTTC | CASSFRGGQGGSYEQYF
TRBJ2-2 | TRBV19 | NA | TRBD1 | TGTGCCAGCGGACAGGCGATCACCGGGGAGCTGTTTTTT | CASGQAITGELFF